The 6 T cell receptor beta chains reported below all come from one sample, sequenced in a study of blood T cell repertoires in COVID-19. The repertoire was sequenced with immunoSEQ multiplex PCR; TCRdb's copy has only in-frame clones and lacks some. The sample holds around 100,000 clones, about 87% seen once. Sequenced material: peripheral blood. These receptors were collected from a woman in her 50s with acute or convalescent COVID-19.

This rearrangement joins TRBV6-5 to TRBJ1-2, with no clear D. Germline loops: CDR1 MNHEY, CDR2 SVGAGI. Trimming removed 5 bases from V and 1 base from J, with 8 bases in between. This CDR3 contains 13 residues. The CDR3 DNA sequence: TGTGCCAGCAGTCTCCTTATTAACTATGGCTACACCTTC. Translating gives CASSLLINYGYTF.

V and J are TRBV28 and TRBJ2-3; the D is unclear. Germline V gene data show CDR1 as MDHEN and CDR2 as SYDVKM. The CDR3 loop spans 13 amino acids. Trimming removed 1 base from V and 6 bases from J, with 8 bases in between. This CDR3 reads CASSLFFRDTQYF. The CDR3 bases are TGTGCCAGCAGTTTATTTTTTCGGGATACGCAGTATTTT.

This chain links TRBV7-9 with TRBJ2-5, with a weak D call TRBD1 (7 bases). The CDR3 has 15 amino acids. The V and J ends lost 1 base and 7 bases respectively, with 16 bases between them. Germline V gene data show CDR1 as SEHNR and CDR2 as FQNEAQ (reference sequence). As DNA, the CDR3 is TGTGCCAGCAGCTTAGACAGGGCCCAGGGGGGGACCCAGTACTTC. It is translated as CASSLDRAQGGTQYF.

The chain carries TRBV3-1 (or the pseudogene TRBV3-2) and TRBJ2-4; TRBD1 is a possible D gene (5 bases). CDR3 length equals 16 residues. Germline V lookup: CDR1 LGHDT, CDR2 YNNKEL (reference sequence). V was shortened by 4 bases and J by 1 base, with 14 bases between the two germline ends. The CDR3 loop is CASSLTDNRAKNIQYF. Here the CDR3 DNA reads TGTGCCAGCAGCCTGACAGATAATCGGGCCAAAAACATTCAGTACTTC.

V and J are TRBV28 and TRBJ1-1; tentative D call: TRBD1 (6 bases). The V end lost 3 bases, the J end lost 1 base, and 6 bases lay between the germline ends. The CDR3 spans 13 residues. Germline V lookup: CDR1 MDHEN, CDR2 SYDVKM. CDR3 amino acids: CASSFRGNTEAFF. CDR3 DNA: TGTGCCAGCAGTTTCAGGGGGAACACTGAAGCTTTCTTT.

V gene TRBV2 combines with J gene TRBJ2-7, with D possibly matching TRBD1 (6 bases). Germline loops: CDR1 SNHLY, CDR2 FYNNEI. The CDR3 contains 14 residues. V gave up 6 bases and J gave up 1 base, with 13 bases separating them. In DNA form, the CDR3 reads TGTGCCAGCAGATACGACAGGTTATCCTACGAGCAGTACTTC. Protein: CASRYDRLSYEQYF.